The text below deals with one T cell receptor (beta chain). The target antigen is unknown. The ends were cut back, 5 bases at V and 10 bases at J, with 20 bases in the middle. The CDR3 is 14 amino acids. Germline-derived CDR1 and CDR2 are SEHNR and FQNEAQ (reference sequence). The source of the sample is a study of OX40 agonist ivuxolimab in advanced cancers. Study background: Dosing consisted of intravenous ivuxolimab at 0.01 to 10 mg/kg every 2 weeks. The study reported partial responses in three patients: one hepatocellular carcinoma, two cutaneous melanoma. General study findings and limits: CD4+ and CD8+ blood T cells expanded clonally by week 6 at 0.1 to 3.0 mg/kg. Researchers did not determine the expanded peripheral T cells' antigen specificity.

Profiling relied on immunoSEQ multiplex PCR, and the TCRdb table lists in-frame clones only, not all of them. The sample consists of about 40,000 clones, approximately 83% of them appearing once. V and J are TRBV7-9 and TRBJ1-1; D may be TRBD1 (5 bases). This TCR came from an adult with an advanced solid tumor such as melanoma, head and neck, liver or kidney cancer. The sequencing used CD4+ or CD8+ T cells sorted from blood, collected in a trial of the OX40 agonist ivuxolimab. The CDR3 sequence is CASSPPGGVRRAFF. CDR3 in DNA: TGTGCCAGCAGCCCCCCGGGGGGAGTTAGGAGAGCTTTCTTT.